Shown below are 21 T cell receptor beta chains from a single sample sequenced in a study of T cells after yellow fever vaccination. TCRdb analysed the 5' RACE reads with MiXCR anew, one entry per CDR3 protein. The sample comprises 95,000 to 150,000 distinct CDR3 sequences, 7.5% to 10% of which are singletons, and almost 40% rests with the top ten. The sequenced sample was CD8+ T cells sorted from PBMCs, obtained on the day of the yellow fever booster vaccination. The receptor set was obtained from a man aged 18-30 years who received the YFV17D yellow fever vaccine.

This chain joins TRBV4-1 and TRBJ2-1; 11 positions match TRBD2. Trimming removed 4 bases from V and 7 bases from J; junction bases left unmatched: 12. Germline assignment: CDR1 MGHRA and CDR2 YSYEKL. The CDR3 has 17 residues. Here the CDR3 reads CASSRGGLAALGNEQFF. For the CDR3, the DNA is TGCGCCAGCAGCCGAGGGGGACTAGCGGCCCTAGGTAATGAGCAGTTCTTC.

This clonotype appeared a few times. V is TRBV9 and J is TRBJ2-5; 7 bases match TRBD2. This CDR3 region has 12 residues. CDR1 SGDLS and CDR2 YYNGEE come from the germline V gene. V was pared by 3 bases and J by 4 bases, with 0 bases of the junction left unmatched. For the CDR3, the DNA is TGTGCCAGCAGCGGGGGGGGAGAGACCCAGTACTTC. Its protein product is CASSGGGETQYF.

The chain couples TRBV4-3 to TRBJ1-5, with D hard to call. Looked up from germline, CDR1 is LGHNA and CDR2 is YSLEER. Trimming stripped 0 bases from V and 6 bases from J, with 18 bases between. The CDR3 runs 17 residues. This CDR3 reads CASSQDYWQARSQPQHF. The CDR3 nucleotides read TGCGCCAGCAGCCAAGATTATTGGCAGGCCCGGAGTCAGCCCCAGCATTTT.

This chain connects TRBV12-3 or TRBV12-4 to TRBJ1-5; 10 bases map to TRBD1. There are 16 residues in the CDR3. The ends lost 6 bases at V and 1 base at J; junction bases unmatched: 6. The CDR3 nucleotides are TGTGCCAGCAGACCGGGACAGGGGTCAAGCAATCAGCCCCAGCATTTT. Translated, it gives CASRPGQGSSNQPQHF.

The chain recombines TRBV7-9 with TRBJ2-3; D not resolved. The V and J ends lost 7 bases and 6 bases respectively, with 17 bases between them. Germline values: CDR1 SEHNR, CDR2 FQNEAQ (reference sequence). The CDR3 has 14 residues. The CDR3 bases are TGTGCCAGCACTACCACAGAAGAATCGGATACGCAGTATTTT. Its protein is CASTTTEESDTQYF. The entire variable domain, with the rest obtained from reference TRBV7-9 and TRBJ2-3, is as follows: DTGVSQNPRHKITKRGQNVTFRCDPISEHNRLYWYRQTLGQGPEFLTYFQNEAQLEKSRLLSDRFSAERPKGSFSTLEIQRTEQGDSAMYLCASTTTEESDTQYFGPGTRLTVL.

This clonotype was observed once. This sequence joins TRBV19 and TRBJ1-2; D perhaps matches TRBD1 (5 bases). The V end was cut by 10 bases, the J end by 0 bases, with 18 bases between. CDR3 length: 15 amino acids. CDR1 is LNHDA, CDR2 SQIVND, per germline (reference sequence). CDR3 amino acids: CATQGWGPSNYGYTF. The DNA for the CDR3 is TGTGCCACCCAGGGTTGGGGACCATCTAACTATGGCTACACCTTC.

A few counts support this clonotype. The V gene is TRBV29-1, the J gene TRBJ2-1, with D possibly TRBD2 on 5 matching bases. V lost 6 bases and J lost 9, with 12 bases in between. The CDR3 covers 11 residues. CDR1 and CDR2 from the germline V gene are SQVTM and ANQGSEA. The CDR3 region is CSVRARGEQFF. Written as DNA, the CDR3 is TGCAGCGTGAGGGCTCGGGGTGAGCAGTTCTTC.

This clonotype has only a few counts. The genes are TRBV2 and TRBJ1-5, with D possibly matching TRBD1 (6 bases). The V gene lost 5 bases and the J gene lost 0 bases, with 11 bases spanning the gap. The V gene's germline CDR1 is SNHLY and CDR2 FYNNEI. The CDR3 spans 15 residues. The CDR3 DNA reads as TGTGCCAGCAGTCCAGGGGCGAATAGCAATCAGCCCCAGCATTTT. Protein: CASSPGANSNQPQHF.

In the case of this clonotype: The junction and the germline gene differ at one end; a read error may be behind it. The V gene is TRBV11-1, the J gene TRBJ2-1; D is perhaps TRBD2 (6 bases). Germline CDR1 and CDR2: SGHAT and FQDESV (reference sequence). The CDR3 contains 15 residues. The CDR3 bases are TGTGCCAGCAGTTTAGCGGAGAGCTCCTACAATGAGCAGTTCTTC. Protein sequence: CASSLAESSYNEQFF.

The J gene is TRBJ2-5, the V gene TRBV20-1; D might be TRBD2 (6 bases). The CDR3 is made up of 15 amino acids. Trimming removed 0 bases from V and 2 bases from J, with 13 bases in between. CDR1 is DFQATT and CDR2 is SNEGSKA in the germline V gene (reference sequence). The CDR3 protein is CSARDVASGQETQYF. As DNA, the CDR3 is TGCAGTGCTAGAGATGTGGCCAGCGGGCAAGAGACCCAGTACTTC.

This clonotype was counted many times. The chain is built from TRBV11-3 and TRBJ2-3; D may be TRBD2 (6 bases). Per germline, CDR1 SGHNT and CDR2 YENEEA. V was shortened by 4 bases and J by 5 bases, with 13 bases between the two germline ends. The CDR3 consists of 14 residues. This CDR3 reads CASSSGDSGDTQYF. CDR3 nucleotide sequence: TGTGCCAGCAGCTCCGGGGACTCGGGAGATACGCAGTATTTT.

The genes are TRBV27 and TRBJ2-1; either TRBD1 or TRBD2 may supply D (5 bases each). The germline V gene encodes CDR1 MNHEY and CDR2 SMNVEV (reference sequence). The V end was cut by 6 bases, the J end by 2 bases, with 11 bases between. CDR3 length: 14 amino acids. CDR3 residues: CASSRDGTYNEQFF. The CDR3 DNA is TGTGCCAGCAGCCGGGACGGGACCTACAATGAGCAGTTCTTC.

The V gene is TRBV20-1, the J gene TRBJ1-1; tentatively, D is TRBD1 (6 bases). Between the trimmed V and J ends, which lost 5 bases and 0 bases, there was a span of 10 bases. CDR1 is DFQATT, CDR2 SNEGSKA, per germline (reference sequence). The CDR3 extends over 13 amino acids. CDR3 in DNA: TGCAGTGCTTGGACAGCCATGAACACTGAAGCTTTCTTT. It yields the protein CSAWTAMNTEAFF.

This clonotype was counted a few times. The CDR3 sequence is CASSFRDRDTEAFF. CDR3 DNA: TGTGCCAGCAGCTTCCGGGACAGGGACACTGAAGCTTTCTTT. The chain uses TRBV9 and TRBJ1-1; 9 bases are a match to TRBD1. CDR1 SGDLS and CDR2 YYNGEE come from the germline V gene. This CDR3 comprises 14 residues. V lost 4 bases and J lost 3; bases outside the gene matches: 4.

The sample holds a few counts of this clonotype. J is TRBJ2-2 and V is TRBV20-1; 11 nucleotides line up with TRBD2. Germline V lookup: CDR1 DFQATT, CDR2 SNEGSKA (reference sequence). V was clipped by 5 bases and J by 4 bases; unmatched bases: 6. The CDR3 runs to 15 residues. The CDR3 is CSAQGTSGATGELFF. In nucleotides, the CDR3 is TGCAGTGCTCAGGGGACTAGCGGCGCCACCGGGGAGCTGTTTTTT.

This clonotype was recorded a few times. The CDR3 loop reads CATSPAGTEAFF. CDR3 coding DNA: TGTGCCACCTCCCCGGCGGGAACTGAAGCTTTCTTT. The chain employs TRBV19 and TRBJ1-1; the D is unclear. V lost 10 bases to trimming and J lost 5 bases, with 14 bases between them. CDR3 size: 12 residues. The germline V gene encodes CDR1 LNHDA and CDR2 SQIVND (reference sequence).

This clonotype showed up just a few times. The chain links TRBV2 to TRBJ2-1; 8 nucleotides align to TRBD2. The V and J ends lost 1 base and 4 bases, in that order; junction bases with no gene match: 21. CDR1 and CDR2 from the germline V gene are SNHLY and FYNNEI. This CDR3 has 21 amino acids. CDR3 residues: CASSEVSLGVTGLGKYNEQFF. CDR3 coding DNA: TGTGCCAGCAGTGAAGTGAGTCTGGGGGTCACGGGACTAGGAAAATACAATGAGCAGTTCTTC. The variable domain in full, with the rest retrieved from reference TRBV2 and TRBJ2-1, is EPEVTQTPSHQVTQMGQEVILRCVPISNHLYFYWYRQILGQKVEFLVSFYNNEISEKSEIFDDQFSVERPDGSNFTLKIRSTKLEDSAMYFCASSEVSLGVTGLGKYNEQFFGPGTRLTVL.

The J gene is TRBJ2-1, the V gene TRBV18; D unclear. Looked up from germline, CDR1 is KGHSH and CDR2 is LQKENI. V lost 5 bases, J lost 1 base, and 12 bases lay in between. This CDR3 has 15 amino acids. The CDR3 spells CASSSREGSYNEQFF. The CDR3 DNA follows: TGTGCCAGCTCATCACGAGAAGGTTCCTACAATGAGCAGTTCTTC.

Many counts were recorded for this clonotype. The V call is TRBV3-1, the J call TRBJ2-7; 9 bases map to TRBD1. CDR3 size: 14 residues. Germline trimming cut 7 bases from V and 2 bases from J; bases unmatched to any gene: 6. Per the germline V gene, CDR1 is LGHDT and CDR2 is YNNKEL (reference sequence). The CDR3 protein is CASTPGQGPYEQYF. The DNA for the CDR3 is TGTGCCAGCACCCCGGGACAGGGTCCCTACGAGCAGTACTTC.

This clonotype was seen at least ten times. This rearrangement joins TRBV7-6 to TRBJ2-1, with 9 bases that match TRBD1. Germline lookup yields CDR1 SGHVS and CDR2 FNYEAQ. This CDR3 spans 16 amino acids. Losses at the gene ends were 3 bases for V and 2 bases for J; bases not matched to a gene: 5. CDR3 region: CASSFGTGLPYNEQFF. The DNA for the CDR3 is TGTGCCAGCAGCTTTGGGACAGGGCTTCCCTACAATGAGCAGTTCTTC.

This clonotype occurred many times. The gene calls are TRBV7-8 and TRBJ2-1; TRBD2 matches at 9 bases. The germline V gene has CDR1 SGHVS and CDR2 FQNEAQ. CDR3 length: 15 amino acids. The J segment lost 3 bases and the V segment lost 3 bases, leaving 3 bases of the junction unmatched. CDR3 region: CASSLSGGHYNEQFF. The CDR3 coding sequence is TGTGCCAGCAGCTTGAGCGGGGGGCACTACAATGAGCAGTTCTTC.